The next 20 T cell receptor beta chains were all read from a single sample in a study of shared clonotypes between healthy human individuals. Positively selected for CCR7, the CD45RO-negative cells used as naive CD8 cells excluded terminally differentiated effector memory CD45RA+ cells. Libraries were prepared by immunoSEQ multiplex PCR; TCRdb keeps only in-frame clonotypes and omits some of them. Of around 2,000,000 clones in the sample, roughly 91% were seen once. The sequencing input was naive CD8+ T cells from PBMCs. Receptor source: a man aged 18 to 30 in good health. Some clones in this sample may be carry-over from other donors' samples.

The DNA of the CDR3 is TGTGCCAGCAGCTTAGGGCAGGGGGGCGAGCAGTACTTC. It yields the protein CASSLGQGGEQYF. The chain carries TRBV11-2 and TRBJ2-7; D is possibly TRBD1 (7 bases). Trimming removed 1 base from V and 6 bases from J, with 10 bases in between. CDR1 SGHAT and CDR2 FQNNGV come from the germline V gene. The CDR3 is 13 residues long.

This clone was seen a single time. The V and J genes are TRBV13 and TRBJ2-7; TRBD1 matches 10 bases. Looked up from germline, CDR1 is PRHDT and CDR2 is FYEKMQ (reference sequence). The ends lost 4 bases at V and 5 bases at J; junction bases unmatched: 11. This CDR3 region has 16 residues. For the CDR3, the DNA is TGTGCCAGCAGCTCTAGGAGAGACAGGGGGCTCGACGAGCAGTACTTC. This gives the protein CASSSRRDRGLDEQYF.

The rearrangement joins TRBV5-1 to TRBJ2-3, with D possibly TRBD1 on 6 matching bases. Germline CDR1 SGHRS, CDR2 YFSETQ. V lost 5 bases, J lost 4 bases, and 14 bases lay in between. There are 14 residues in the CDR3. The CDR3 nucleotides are TGCGCCAGCAGTGGTCCAGGGGATTCAGATACGCAGTATTTT. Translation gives CASSGPGDSDTQYF.

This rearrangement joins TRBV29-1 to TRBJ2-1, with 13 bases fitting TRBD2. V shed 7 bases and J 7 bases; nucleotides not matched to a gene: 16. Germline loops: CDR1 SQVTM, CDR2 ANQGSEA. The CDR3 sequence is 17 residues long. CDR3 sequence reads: CSAGTSGKTFSGNEQFF. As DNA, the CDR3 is TGCAGCGCGGGGACTAGCGGGAAGACTTTCTCCGGAAATGAGCAGTTCTTC.

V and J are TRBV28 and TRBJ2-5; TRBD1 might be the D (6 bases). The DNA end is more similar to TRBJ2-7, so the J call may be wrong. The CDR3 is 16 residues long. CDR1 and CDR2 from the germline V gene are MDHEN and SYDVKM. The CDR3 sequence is CASSLDLGQTTYEQYF. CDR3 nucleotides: TGTGCCAGCAGTTTAGATCTCGGACAGACTACCTACGAGCAGTACTTC.

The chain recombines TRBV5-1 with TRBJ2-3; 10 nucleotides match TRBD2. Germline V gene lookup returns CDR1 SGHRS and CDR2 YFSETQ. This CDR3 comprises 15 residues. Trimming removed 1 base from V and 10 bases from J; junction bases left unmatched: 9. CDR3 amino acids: CASSLWGLAGDPQYF. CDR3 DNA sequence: TGCGCCAGCAGCTTGTGGGGGCTAGCGGGAGACCCGCAGTATTTT.

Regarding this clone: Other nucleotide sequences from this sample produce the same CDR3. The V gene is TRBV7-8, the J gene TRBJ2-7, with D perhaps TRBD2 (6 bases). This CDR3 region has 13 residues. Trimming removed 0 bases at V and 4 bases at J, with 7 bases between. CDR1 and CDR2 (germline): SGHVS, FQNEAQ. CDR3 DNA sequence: TGTGCCAGCAGCTTAGCGCGGGGATACGAGCAGTACTTC. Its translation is CASSLARGYEQYF.

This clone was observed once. Here the CDR3 DNA reads TGTGCCAGCTCACTCCCGGGACTAGCGGATTCCTCCTACGAGCAGTACTTC. It encodes CASSLPGLADSSYEQYF. This chain uses TRBV18 with TRBJ2-7; 11 nucleotides line up with TRBD2. This CDR3 is 17 amino acids long. V trimming: 4 bases; J trimming: 0 bases; junction bases outside the gene matches: 8. Per germline, CDR1 KGHSH and CDR2 LQKENI.

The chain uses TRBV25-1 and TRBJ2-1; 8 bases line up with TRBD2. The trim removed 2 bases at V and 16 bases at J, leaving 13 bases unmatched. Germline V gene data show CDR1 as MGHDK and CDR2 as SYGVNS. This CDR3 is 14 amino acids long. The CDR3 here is CASSERGSGTTQFF. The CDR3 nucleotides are TGTGCCAGCAGTGAAAGGGGTAGCGGGACCACCCAATTCTTC. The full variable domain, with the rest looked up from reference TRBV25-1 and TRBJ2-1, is EADIYQTPRYLVIGTGKKITLECSQTMGHDKMYWYQQDPGMELHLIHYSYGVNSTEKGDLSSESTVSRIRTEHFPLTLESARPSHTSQYLCASSERGSGTTQFFGPGTRLTVL.

CDR3 residues: CASSSDYVEQFF. CDR3 nucleotide sequence: TGTGCCAGCAGTTCCGACTATGTAGAGCAGTTCTTC. The rearrangement joins TRBV6-6 to TRBJ2-1; D perhaps matches TRBD2 (5 bases). This CDR3 has 12 amino acids. V was shortened by 4 bases and J by 10 bases, with 11 bases between the two germline ends. From germline, CDR1 is MNHNY and CDR2 SVGAGI (reference sequence).

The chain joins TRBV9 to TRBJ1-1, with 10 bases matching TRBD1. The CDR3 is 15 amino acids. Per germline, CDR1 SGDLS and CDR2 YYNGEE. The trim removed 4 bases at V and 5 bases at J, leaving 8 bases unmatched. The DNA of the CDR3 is TGTGCCAGCAGCCCGAGACAGGGGGCGCCTACTGAAGCTTTCTTT. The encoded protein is CASSPRQGAPTEAFF.

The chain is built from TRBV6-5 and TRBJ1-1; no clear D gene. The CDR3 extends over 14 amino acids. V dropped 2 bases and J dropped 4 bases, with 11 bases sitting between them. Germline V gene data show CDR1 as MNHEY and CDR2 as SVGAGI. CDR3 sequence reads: CASSYREGLTEAFF. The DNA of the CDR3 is TGTGCCAGCAGTTACCGGGAAGGCCTCACTGAAGCTTTCTTT.

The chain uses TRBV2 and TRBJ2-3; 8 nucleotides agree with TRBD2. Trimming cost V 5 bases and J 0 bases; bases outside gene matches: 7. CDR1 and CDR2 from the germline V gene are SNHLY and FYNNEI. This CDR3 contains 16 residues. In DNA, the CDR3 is TGTGCCAGCAGTTCAGGACTAGCTGCTAGCACAGATACGCAGTATTTT. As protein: CASSSGLAASTDTQYF.

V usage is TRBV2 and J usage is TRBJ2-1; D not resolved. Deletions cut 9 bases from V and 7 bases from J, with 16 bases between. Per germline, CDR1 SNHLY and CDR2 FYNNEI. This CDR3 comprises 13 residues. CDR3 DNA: TGTGCCAGAGGAAATCGTGCGTCTAATGAGCAGTTCTTC. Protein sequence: CARGNRASNEQFF.

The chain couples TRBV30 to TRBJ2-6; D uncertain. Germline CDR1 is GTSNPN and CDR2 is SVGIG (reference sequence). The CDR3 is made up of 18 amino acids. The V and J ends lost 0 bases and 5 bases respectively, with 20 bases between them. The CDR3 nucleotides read TGTGCCTGGAGTGTCCAACACTTCGGCGAGGAAAGGGCCAACGTCCTGACTTTC. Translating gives CAWSVQHFGEERANVLTF.

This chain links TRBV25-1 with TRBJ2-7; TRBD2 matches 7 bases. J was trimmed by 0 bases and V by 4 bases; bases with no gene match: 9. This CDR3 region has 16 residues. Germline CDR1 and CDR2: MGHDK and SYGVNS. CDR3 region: CASSGPRRERSYEQYF. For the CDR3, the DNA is TGTGCCAGCAGTGGCCCCAGGCGGGAGCGCTCCTACGAGCAGTACTTC.

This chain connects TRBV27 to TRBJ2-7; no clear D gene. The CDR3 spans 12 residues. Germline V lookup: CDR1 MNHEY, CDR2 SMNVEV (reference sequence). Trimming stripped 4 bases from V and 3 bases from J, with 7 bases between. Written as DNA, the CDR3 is TGTGCCAGCAGTTCGATGGGCTACGAGCAGTACTTC. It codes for CASSSMGYEQYF.

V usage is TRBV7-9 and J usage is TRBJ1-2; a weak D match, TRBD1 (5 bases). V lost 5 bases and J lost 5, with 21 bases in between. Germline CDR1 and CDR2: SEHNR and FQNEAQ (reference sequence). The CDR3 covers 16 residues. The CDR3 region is CASSPTPGTEDYGYTF. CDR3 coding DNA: TGTGCCAGCAGCCCAACCCCGGGGACCGAGGATTATGGCTACACCTTC. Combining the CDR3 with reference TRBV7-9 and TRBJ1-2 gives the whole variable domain DTGVSQNPRHKITKRGQNVTFRCDPISEHNRLYWYRQTLGQGPEFLTYFQNEAQLEKSRLLSDRFSAERPKGSFSTLEIQRTEQGDSAMYLCASSPTPGTEDYGYTFGSGTRLTVV.

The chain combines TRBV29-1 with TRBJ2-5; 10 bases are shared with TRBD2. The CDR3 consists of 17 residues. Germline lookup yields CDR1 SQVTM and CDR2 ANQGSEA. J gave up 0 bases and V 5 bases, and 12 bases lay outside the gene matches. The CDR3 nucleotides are TGCAGCGTTCTGGCGGCTAGCGGGAGTCTTTACCAAGAGACCCAGTACTTC. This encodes CSVLAASGSLYQETQYF.

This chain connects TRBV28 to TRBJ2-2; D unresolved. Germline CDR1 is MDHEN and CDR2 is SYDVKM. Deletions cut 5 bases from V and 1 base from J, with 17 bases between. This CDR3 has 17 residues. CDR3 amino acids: CASSPLVGDENTGELFF. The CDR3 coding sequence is TGTGCCAGCAGTCCCCTCGTTGGCGATGAGAACACCGGGGAGCTGTTTTTT. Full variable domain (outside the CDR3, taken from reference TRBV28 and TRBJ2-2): DVKVTQSSRYLVKRTGEKVFLECVQDMDHENMFWYRQDPGLGLRLIYFSYDVKMKEKGDIPEGYSVSREKKERFSLILESASTNQTSMYLCASSPLVGDENTGELFFGEGSRLTVL.